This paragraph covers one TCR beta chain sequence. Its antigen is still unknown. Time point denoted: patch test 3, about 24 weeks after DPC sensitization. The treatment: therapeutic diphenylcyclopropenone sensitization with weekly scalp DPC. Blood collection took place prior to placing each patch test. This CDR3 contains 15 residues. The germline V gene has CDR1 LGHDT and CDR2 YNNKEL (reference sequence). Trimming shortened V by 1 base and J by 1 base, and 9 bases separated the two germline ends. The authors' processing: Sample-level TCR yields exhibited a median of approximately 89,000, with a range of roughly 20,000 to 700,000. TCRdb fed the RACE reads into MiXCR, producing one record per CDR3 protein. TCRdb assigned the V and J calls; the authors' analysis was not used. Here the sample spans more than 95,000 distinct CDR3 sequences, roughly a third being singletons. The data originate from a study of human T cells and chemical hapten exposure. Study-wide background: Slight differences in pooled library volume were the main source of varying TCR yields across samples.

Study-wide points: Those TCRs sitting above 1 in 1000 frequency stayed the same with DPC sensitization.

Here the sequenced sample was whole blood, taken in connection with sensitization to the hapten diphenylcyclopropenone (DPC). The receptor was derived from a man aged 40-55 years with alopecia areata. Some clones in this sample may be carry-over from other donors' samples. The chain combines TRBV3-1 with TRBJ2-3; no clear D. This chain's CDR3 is CASSQGLRRTDTQYF. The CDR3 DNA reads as TGTGCCAGCAGCCAAGGTCTCCGCCGCACAGATACGCAGTATTTT.